The rows below give T cell receptor beta chains drawn from one sample of a study of CD8 T cells in ankylosing spondylitis. TCRdb re-called the 5' RACE reads through MiXCR, storing one row per CDR3 protein. The sample gives 200,000 to 250,000 distinct CDR3 sequences, about 7.3% of which show up once; approximately 15% is in the top ten. Specimen: blood, either unsorted or a sorted T cell fraction (not recorded which). The receptors come from a male donor with ankylosing spondylitis. Each CDR3 is given without its conserved first and last residue.

J: TRBJ2-3; V: TRBV29-1; CDR3: SVEPPLAATDTQY
J: TRBJ2-7; V: TRBV20-1; CDR3: SAPGLTYEQY
J: TRBJ1-1; V: TRBV6-1; CDR3: ASTRRPYEAF
J: TRBJ1-1; V: TRBV12-3/TRBV12-4; CDR3: ASSTGRWTEAF
J: TRBJ2-5; V: TRBV25-1; CDR3: ASSDSSSDPKETQY
J: TRBJ2-1; V: TRBV3-1; CDR3: ASSQVRSGVDNEQF
J: TRBJ2-7; V: TRBV4-2; CDR3: ASSQRPLGEQY
J: TRBJ2-3; V: TRBV4-3; CDR3: ASSQDLAGGLHYTDTQY
J: TRBJ2-7; V: TRBV4-1; CDR3: ASRTGNEQY
J: TRBJ1-1; V: TRBV5-1; CDR3: ASSLELYTEAF
J: TRBJ1-1; V: TRBV6-5; CDR3: ASSSYDSVSTEAF
J: TRBJ1-5; V: TRBV7-2; CDR3: ASSFGGRDQPQH
J: TRBJ2-1; V: TRBV9; CDR3: ASGVGANEQF
J: TRBJ2-7; V: TRBV19; CDR3: ASSPTGTGNYEQY
J: TRBJ2-7; V: TRBV28; CDR3: ASSTGTGPYEQY
J: TRBJ2-7; V: TRBV13; CDR3: ASSLGLGTGHHEQY
J: TRBJ2-7; V: TRBV30; CDR3: ACQGLGSYEQY
J: TRBJ2-5; V: TRBV7-9; CDR3: ASSLRLAEQETQY
J: TRBJ2-7; V: TRBV27; CDR3: ASSPNRDEQY
J: TRBJ2-5; V: TRBV7-2; CDR3: ASSGEYREETQY
J: TRBJ1-4; V: TRBV6-5; CDR3: ASSYSRGQKEKLF
J: TRBJ2-2; V: TRBV6-2/TRBV6-3; CDR3: ASSYSASGGHSTGELF
J: TRBJ2-5; V: TRBV27; CDR3: ASSYSGSLQTQY
J: TRBJ2-1; V: TRBV13; CDR3: AGGTNSYNEQF
J: TRBJ1-4; V: TRBV14; CDR3: ASSQDRLGEREKLF
J: TRBJ2-6; V: TRBV12-3/TRBV12-4; CDR3: ASSLRQGRLTGANVLT
J: TRBJ2-7; V: TRBV29-1; CDR3: SAQANRADEQY
J: TRBJ2-7; V: TRBV7-9; CDR3: ASGQDSYEQY
J: TRBJ1-1; V: TRBV27; CDR3: ASSRESTDMNTEAF